Listed here is a single T cell receptor beta chain. CDR1 and CDR2 (germline): MGHRA, YSYEKL. This CDR3 has 14 residues. With V trimmed by 4 bases and J by 4 bases, 3 bases remained unmatched. The data belong to a study of blood T cell repertoires in COVID-19. Turning to the study itself: Samples of COVID-19 (acute and convalescent) were obtained from the United States, Italy and Spain. PBMCs, B-cell-depleted T cells, or T cells provided the cDNA or gDNA that made up the material.

The authors' processing: By means of reference gene primer amplification, nucleated cell counts were estimated. Here immunoSEQ multiplex PCR was the method, and the copy in TCRdb shows in-frame clones only, minus some. For V, J and clone size, that table is used; D and trimming come from the DNA. The sample has 200,000 to 250,000 clones, 65% to 90% seen once; the top ten hold roughly 7.4%. The V gene is TRBV4-1, the J gene TRBJ1-5; 8 positions agree with TRBD1. Specimen: peripheral blood. This TCR derives from a woman in her forties or fifties with acute or convalescent COVID-19. As DNA, the CDR3 is TGCGCCAGCAGCCTTGACAGGGGAAATCAGCCCCAGCATTTT. Protein: CASSLDRGNQPQHF.